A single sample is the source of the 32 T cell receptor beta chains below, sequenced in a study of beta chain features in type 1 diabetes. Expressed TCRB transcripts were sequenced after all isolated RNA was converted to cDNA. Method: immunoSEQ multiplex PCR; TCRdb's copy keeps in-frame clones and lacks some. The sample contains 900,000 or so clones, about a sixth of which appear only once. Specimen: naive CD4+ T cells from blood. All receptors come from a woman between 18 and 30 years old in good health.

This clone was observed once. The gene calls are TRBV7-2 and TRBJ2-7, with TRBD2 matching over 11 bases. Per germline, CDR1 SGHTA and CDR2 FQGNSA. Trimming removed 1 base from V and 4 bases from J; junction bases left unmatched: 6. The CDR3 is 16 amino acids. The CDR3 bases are TGTGCCAGCAGCTTAGGCGGGACTAGCGGATTGTACGAGCAGTACTTC. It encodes CASSLGGTSGLYEQYF.

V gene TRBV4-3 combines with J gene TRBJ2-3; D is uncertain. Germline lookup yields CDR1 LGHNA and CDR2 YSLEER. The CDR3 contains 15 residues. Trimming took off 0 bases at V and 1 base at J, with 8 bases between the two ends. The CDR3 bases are TGCGCCAGCAGCCAAGATTTAAGCGGCACAGATACGCAGTATTTT. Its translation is CASSQDLSGTDTQYF.

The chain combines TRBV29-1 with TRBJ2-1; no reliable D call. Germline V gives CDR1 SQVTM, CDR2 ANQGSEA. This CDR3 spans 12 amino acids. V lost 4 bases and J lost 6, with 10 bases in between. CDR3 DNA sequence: TGCAGCGTTGGTTTCTCGACCAATGAGCAGTTCTTC. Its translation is CSVGFSTNEQFF.

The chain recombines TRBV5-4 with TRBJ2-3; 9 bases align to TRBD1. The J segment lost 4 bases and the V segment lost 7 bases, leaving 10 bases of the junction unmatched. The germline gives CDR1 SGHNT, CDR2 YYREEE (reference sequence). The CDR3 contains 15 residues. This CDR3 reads CASFAPGQGSDTQYF. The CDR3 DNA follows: TGTGCCAGCTTTGCCCCGGGACAGGGCTCAGATACGCAGTATTTT. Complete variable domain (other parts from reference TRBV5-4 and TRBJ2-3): ETGVTQSPTHLIKTRGQQVTLRCSSQSGHNTVSWYQQALGQGPQFIFQYYREEENGRGNFPPRFSGLQFPNYSSELNVNALELDDSALYLCASFAPGQGSDTQYFGPGTRLTVL.

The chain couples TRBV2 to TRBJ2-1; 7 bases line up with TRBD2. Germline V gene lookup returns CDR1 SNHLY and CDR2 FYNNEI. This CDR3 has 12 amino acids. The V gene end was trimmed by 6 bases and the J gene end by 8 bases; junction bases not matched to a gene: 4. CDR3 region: CASSTGGYEQFF. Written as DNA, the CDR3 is TGTGCCAGCAGCACGGGGGGTTATGAGCAGTTCTTC.

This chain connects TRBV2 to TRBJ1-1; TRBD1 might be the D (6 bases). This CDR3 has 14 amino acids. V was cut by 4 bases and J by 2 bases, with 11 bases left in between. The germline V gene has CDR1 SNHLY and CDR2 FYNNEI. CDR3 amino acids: CASSGQAGNTEAFF. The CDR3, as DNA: TGTGCCAGCAGTGGACAGGCAGGAAACACTGAAGCTTTCTTT.

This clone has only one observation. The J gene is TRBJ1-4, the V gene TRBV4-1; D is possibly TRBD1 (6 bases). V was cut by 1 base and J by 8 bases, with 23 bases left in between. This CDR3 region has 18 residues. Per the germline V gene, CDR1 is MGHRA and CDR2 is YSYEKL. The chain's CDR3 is CASSQGQGRGGTTEKLFF. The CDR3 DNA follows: TGCGCCAGCAGCCAAGGGCAGGGGCGTGGGGGAACGACAGAAAAACTGTTTTTT.

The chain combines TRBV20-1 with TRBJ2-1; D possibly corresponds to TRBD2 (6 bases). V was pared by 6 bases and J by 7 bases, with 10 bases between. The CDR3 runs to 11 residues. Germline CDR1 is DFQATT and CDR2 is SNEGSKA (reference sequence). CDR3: CSAGGKNEQFF. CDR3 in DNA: TGCAGTGCCGGGGGAAAAAATGAGCAGTTCTTC.

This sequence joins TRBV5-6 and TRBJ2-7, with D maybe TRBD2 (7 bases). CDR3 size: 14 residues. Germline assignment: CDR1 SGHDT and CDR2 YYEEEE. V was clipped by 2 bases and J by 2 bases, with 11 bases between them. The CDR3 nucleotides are TGTGCCAGCAGCTTCTGGGGGGGCACCTACGAGCAGTACTTC. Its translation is CASSFWGGTYEQYF.

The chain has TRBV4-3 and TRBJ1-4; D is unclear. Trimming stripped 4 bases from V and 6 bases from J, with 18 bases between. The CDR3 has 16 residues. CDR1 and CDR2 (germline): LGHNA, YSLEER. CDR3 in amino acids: CASSPLHGVGDEKLFF. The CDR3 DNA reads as TGCGCCAGCAGCCCCCTCCATGGGGTTGGAGATGAAAAACTGTTTTTT.

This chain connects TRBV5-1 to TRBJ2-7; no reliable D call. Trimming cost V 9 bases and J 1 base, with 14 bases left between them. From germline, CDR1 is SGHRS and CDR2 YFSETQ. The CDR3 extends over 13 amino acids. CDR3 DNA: TGCGCCAAACCCCCCCCTCCGTCCTACGAGCAGTACTTC. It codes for CAKPPPPSYEQYF.

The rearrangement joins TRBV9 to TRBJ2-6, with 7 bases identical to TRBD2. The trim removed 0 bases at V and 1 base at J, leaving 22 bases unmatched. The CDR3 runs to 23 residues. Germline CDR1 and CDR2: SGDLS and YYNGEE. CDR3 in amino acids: CASSVERGRRTPAARSGANVLTF. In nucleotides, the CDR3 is TGTGCCAGCAGCGTAGAGCGGGGCCGGCGGACACCGGCAGCACGATCTGGGGCCAACGTCCTGACTTTC.

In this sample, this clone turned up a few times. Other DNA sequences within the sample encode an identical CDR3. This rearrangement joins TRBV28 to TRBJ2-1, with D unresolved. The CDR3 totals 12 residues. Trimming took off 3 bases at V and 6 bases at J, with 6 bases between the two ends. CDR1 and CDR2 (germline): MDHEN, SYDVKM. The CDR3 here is CASSLVGNEQFF. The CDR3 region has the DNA TGTGCCAGCAGTTTGGTGGGCAATGAGCAGTTCTTC.

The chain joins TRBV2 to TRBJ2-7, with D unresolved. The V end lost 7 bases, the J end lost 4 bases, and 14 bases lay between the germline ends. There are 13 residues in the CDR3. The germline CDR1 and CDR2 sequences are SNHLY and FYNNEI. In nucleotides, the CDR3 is TGTGCCAGCACGAGCTTAACGCCTTACGAGCAGTACTTC. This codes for CASTSLTPYEQYF.

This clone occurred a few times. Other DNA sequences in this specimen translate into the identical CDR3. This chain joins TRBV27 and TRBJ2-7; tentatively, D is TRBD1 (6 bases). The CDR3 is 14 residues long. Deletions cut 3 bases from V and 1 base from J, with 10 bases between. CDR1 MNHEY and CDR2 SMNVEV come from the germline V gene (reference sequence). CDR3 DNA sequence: TGTGCCAGCAGTTTGTCCAGGGGATCCTACGAGCAGTACTTC. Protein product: CASSLSRGSYEQYF.

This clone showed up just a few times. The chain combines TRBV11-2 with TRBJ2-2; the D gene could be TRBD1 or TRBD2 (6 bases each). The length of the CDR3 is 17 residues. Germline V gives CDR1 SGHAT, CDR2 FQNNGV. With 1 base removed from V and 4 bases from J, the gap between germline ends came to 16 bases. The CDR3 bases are TGTGCCAGCAGCTTAGTGTTGTCCGGGGGCCTCACCGGGGAGCTGTTTTTT. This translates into CASSLVLSGGLTGELFF.

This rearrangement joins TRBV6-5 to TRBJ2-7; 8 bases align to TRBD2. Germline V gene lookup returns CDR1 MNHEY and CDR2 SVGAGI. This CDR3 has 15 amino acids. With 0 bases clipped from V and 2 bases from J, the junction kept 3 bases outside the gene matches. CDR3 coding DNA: TGTGCCAGCAGTTACTCTACTAGCGGACCCTACGAGCAGTACTTC. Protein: CASSYSTSGPYEQYF.

The CDR3 loop reads CASSYRGTSYNEQFF. CDR3 bases: TGTGCCAGCAGTTACAGGGGGACCTCCTACAATGAGCAGTTCTTC. The J gene is TRBJ2-1, the V gene TRBV2, with 8 bases identical to TRBD1. J gave up 0 bases and V 5 bases, and 3 bases lay outside the gene matches. Germline V gene data show CDR1 as SNHLY and CDR2 as FYNNEI. The CDR3 is 15 residues long.

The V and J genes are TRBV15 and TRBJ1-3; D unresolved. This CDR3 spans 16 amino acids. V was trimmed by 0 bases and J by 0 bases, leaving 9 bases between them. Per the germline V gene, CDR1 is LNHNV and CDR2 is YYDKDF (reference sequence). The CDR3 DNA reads TGTGCCACCAGCAGAGATCTCGATAGCTCTGGAAACACCATATATTTT. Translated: CATSRDLDSSGNTIYF.

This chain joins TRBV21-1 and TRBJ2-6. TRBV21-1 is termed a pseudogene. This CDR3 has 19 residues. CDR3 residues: CASSKGGPGCPSGANVLTF. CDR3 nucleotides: TGTGCCAGCAGCAAGGGCGGACCGGGCTGTCCCTCTGGGGCCAACGTCCTGACTTTC.

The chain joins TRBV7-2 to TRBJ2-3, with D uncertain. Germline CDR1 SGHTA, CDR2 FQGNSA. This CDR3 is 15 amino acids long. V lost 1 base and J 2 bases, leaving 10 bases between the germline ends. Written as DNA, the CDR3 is TGTGCCAGCAGCTTAGTTGCAGGACCCACAGATACGCAGTATTTT. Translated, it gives CASSLVAGPTDTQYF.

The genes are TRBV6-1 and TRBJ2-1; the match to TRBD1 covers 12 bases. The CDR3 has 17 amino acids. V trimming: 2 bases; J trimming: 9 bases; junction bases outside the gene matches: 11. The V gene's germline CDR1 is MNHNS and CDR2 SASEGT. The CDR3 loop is CASSERKGQGASGEQFF. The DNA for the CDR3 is TGTGCCAGCAGTGAAAGGAAGGGACAGGGGGCGTCTGGTGAGCAGTTCTTC.

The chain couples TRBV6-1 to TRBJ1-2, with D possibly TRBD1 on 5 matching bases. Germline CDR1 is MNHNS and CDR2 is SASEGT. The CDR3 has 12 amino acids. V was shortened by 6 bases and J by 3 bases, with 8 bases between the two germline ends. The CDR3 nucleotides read TGTGCCAGCAGCGTAGGGGACTATGGCTACACCTTC. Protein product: CASSVGDYGYTF.

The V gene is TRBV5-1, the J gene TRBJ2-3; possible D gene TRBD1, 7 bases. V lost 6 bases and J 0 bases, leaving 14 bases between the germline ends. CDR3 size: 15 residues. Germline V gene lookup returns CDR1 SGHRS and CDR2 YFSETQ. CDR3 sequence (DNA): TGCGCCAGCATCCCAGGGGGAGGAAGCACAGATACGCAGTATTTT. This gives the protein CASIPGGGSTDTQYF.

CDR3 protein: CASSHRSSGTIHEQFF. For the CDR3, the DNA is TGCGCCAGCAGCCACCGTTCTAGCGGGACAATCCATGAGCAGTTCTTC. The chain carries TRBV4-3 and TRBJ2-1, with TRBD2 matching 9 bases. Germline CDR1 LGHNA, CDR2 YSLEER. The CDR3 extends over 16 amino acids. V trimming: 3 bases; J trimming: 8 bases; junction bases outside the gene matches: 11.

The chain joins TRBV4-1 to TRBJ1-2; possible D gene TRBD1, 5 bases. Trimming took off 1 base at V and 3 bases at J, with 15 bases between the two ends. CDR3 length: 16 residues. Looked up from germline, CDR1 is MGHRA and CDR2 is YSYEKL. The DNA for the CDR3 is TGCGCCAGCAGCCAAGGGTCGTCAGGAGGGGACTATGGCTACACCTTC. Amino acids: CASSQGSSGGDYGYTF.

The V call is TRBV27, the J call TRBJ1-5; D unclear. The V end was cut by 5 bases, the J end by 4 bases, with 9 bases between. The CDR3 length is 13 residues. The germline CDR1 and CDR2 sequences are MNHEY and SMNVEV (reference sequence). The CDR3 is CASSSFSNQPQHF. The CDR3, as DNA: TGTGCCAGCAGTAGTTTCAGTAATCAGCCCCAGCATTTT.

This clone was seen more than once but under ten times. Written as DNA, the CDR3 is TGTGCCAGCAGCTTACGCAGAATTGGGGATACGCAGTATTTT. The encoded protein is CASSLRRIGDTQYF. The rearrangement joins TRBV7-2 to TRBJ2-3; D call uncertain. The CDR3 has 14 residues. Germline CDR1 is SGHTA and CDR2 is FQGNSA. With 2 bases removed from V and 6 bases from J, the gap between germline ends came to 12 bases.

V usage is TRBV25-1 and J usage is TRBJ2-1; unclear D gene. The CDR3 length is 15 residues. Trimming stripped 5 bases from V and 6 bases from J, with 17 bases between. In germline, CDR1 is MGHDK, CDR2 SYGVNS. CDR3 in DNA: TGTGCCAGCAGTCAAAAGGGTTCCCGGGTCAATGAGCAGTTCTTC. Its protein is CASSQKGSRVNEQFF.

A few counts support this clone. CDR3 DNA sequence: TGTGCCAGCTCGGCAGGGGAAGATACGCAGTATTTT. Translating it yields CASSAGEDTQYF. The V call is TRBV18, the J call TRBJ2-3; TRBD1 might be the D (6 bases). Germline lookup yields CDR1 KGHSH and CDR2 LQKENI. V was trimmed by 6 bases and J by 5 bases, leaving 9 bases between them. The CDR3 is 12 amino acids.

CDR3 loop: CASSLGGRAGDTQYF. The DNA for the CDR3 is TGTGCCAGCAGCTTAGGAGGGAGGGCCGGGGATACGCAGTATTTT. The V gene is TRBV7-2, the J gene TRBJ2-3; 7 nucleotides agree with TRBD2. The J segment lost 6 bases and the V segment lost 1 base, leaving 7 bases of the junction unmatched. This CDR3 is built from 15 residues. Germline values: CDR1 SGHTA, CDR2 FQGNSA.

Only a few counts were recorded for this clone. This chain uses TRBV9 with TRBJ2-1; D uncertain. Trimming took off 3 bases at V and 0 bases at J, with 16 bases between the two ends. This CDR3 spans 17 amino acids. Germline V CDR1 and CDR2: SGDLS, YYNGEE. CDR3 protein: CASSETANVGSYNEQFF. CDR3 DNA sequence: TGTGCCAGCAGCGAGACGGCGAACGTAGGCTCCTACAATGAGCAGTTCTTC.